The next 10 T cell receptor beta chains were all read from a single sample in a study of shared clonotypes between healthy human individuals. Repertoires were generated with immunoSEQ multiplex PCR, while TCRdb's copy carries only in-frame clones and drops some. The top ten hold 1% to 1.5% of the sample, which has around 2,000,000 clones, less than 95% seen once. Naivety among CD8 cells was defined by CD45RO negativity and positive CCR7 selection, thereby excluding terminally differentiated effector memory CD45RA+ cells. What was sequenced was naive CD8+ T cells sorted from blood. The source is a man aged 18 to 30 in good health.

The chain is built from TRBV13 and TRBJ2-3, with D unclear. The CDR3 is 12 residues long. The germline V and J ends were trimmed by 5 bases and 10 bases, with 13 bases remaining between them. Germline assignment: CDR1 PRHDT and CDR2 FYEKMQ (reference sequence). The CDR3 DNA follows: TGTGCCAGCAGCACGACCGGTTTTCCGCAGTATTTT. This codes for CASSTTGFPQYF.

This clone was seen a few times. This sample includes further DNA sequences coding for the same CDR3. The gene calls are TRBV29-1 and TRBJ1-1; no clear D gene. The CDR3 spans 11 residues. V lost 4 bases to trimming and J lost 0 bases, with 3 bases between them. Germline CDR1 is SQVTM and CDR2 is ANQGSEA. CDR3 coding DNA: TGCAGCGTTGGGCTGAACACTGAAGCTTTCTTT. As protein: CSVGLNTEAFF.

This chain uses TRBV29-1 with TRBJ2-7, with D unclear. This CDR3 has 11 amino acids. Germline CDR1 SQVTM, CDR2 ANQGSEA. V was trimmed by 3 bases and J by 4 bases, leaving 7 bases between them. CDR3 nucleotide sequence: TGCAGCGTTGAGGTCTCTTACGAGCAGTACTTC. Encoded protein: CSVEVSYEQYF.

The V gene is TRBV5-8, the J gene TRBJ1-2, with unresolved D. Germline-derived CDR1 and CDR2 are SGHTS and YDEGEE. V lost 4 bases to trimming and J lost 3 bases, with 7 bases between them. The length of the CDR3 is 12 residues. The CDR3 DNA follows: TGTGCCAGCAGCCCATGGGACTATGGCTACACCTTC. This gives the protein CASSPWDYGYTF.

The J gene is TRBJ1-5, the V gene TRBV27, with D uncertain. CDR1 and CDR2 (germline): MNHEY, SMNVEV (reference sequence). Deletions cut 5 bases from V and 1 base from J, with 9 bases between. The CDR3 length is 14 residues. CDR3 region: CASSAFNSNQPQHF. CDR3 DNA: TGTGCCAGCAGTGCCTTTAACAGCAATCAGCCCCAGCATTTT.

V and J are TRBV11-2 and TRBJ2-2, with TRBD2 as a possible D gene (6 bases). The CDR3 loop spans 14 amino acids. CDR1 and CDR2 (germline): SGHAT, FQNNGV. The V end was cut by 8 bases, the J end by 4 bases, with 14 bases between. For the CDR3, the DNA is TGTGCCAGCCGACTCTATAGCGGCACCGGGGAGCTGTTTTTT. Encoded protein: CASRLYSGTGELFF.

The chain joins TRBV28 to TRBJ2-1; 9 bases agree with TRBD1. Per the germline V gene, CDR1 is MDHEN and CDR2 is SYDVKM. The CDR3 extends over 15 amino acids. The junction had 4 bases not matched to a gene; V was cut back by 4 bases and J by 3 bases. In nucleotides, the CDR3 is TGTGCCAGCAGTTGGGCGGGACAGGGCTACAATGAGCAGTTCTTC. Its translation: CASSWAGQGYNEQFF.

Comments on this clone: The same CDR3 arises from other DNA sequences in this sample as well. This chain links TRBV6-5 with TRBJ2-2; D may be TRBD2 (5 bases). Germline V gene data show CDR1 as MNHEY and CDR2 as SVGAGI. V lost 2 bases to trimming and J lost 5 bases, with 6 bases between them. The CDR3 is made up of 13 amino acids. As DNA, the CDR3 is TGTGCCAGCAGTTACGAGGGTACCGGGGAGCTGTTTTTT. This codes for CASSYEGTGELFF.

The genes are TRBV7-9 and TRBJ1-1; the match to TRBD1 covers 10 bases. The germline gives CDR1 SEHNR, CDR2 FQNEAQ (reference sequence). This CDR3 region has 15 residues. V dropped 5 bases and J dropped 5; count of bases not matched to a gene: 8. This chain's CDR3 is CASSLGTGARTEAFF. CDR3 bases: TGTGCCAGCAGCCTCGGGACAGGGGCGAGGACTGAAGCTTTCTTT.

The chain is built from TRBV15 and TRBJ1-1; D may be TRBD1 (5 bases). CDR3 length: 14 amino acids. Germline-derived CDR1 and CDR2 are LNHNV and YYDKDF (reference sequence). V gave up 5 bases and J gave up 0 bases, with 10 bases separating them. Written as DNA, the CDR3 is TGTGCCACCAGCGGGGACGAGATGAACACTGAAGCTTTCTTT. It codes for CATSGDEMNTEAFF.